This T cell receptor (beta chain) was sequenced for a study of tumor-infiltrating lymphocytes in primary liver carcinoma. Study-level points and caveats: The study found tumor-adjacent and tumor-blood pairs overlapped less than tumor region pairs.

Co-extracting RNA and DNA was done with 20-30 mg of unsorted bulk tissue as input. Enrolled patients were chronically infected with HBV and treatment-naive. For this clonotype: Its matching antigen is unknown. A much larger clone lies one base from this, so it may be a read error. In this CDR3 the conserved last residue, phenylalanine or tryptophan, is missing, so a read error is likely.

Researchers generated TCR beta cDNA from about 500 ng of total RNA, relying on a constant-region primer. Library construction for TCR beta comprised three nested multiplex PCR rounds performed with slightly modified ARM-PCR. For around 11 cycles apiece, the opening two PCR rounds ran with TRBV1-TRBV30 forward primers and a C-beta reverse primer. TCRdb independently ran MiXCR on the multiplex PCR reads; one entry per CDR3 protein. This table has 80,000 to 100,000 distinct CDR3 sequences, less than 75% appearing once. The CDR3 is made up of 13 amino acids. Germline CDR1 reads ENHRY; CDR2 reads SYGVKD. The junction had 4 bases not matched to a gene; V was cut back by 8 bases and J by 2 bases.

The sample was tumor-adjacent normal liver tissue. The genes are TRBV10-3 and TRBJ2-3, with 7 bases fitting TRBD1. This receptor was taken from a man in his forties with primary liver carcinoma and hepatitis B virus infection. DNA of the CDR3: TGTGCCATCTCGACAGGGACCACAGATACGCAGTATTAT. Protein: CAISTGTTDTQYY.